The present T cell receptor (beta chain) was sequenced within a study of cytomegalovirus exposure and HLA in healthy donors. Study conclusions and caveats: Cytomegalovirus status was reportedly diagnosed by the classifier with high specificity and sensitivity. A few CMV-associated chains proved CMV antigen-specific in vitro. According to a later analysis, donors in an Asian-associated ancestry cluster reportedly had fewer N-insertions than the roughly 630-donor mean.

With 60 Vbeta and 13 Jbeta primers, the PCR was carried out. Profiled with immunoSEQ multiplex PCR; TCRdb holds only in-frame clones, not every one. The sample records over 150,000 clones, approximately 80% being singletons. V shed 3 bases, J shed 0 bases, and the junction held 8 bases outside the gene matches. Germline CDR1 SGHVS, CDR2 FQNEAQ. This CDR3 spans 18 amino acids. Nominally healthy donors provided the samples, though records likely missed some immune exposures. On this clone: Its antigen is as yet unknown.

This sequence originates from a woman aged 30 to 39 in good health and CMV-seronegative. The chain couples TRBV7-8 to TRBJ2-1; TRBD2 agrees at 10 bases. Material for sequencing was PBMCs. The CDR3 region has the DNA TGTGCCAGCAGCTTTGACCGAGCGGGGGGGAGCTCCTACAATGAGCAGTTCTTC. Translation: CASSFDRAGGSSYNEQFF.